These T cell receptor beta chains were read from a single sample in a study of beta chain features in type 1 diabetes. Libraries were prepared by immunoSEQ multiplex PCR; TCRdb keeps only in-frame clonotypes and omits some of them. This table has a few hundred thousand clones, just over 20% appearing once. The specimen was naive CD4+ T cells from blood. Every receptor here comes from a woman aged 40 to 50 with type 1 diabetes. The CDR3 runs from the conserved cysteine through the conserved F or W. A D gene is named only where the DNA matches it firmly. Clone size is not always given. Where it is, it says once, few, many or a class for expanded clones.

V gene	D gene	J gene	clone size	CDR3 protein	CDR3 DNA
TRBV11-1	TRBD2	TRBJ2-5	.	CASSFSSGGETQYF	TGTGCCAGCAGCTTCAGTAGCGGGGGAGAGACCCAGTACTTC
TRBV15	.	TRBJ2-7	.	CATSREQNYEQYF	TGTGCCACCAGCAGGGAACAGAACTACGAGCAGTACTTC
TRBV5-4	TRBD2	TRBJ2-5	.	CASSLSGGETQYF	TGTGCCAGCAGCTTGTCGGGGGGGGAGACCCAGTACTTC
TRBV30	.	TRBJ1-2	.	CAWSITVYGYTF	TGTGCCTGGAGTATAACAGTTTATGGCTACACCTTC
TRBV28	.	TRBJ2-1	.	CASTTEGDEQFF	TGTGCCAGCACCACCGAGGGAGATGAGCAGTTCTTC
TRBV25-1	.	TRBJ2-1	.	CASRSSLAPSYNEQFF	TGTGCCAGCCGCTCCTCTCTAGCGCCTTCCTACAATGAGCAGTTCTTC
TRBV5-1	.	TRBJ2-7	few	CASSLAGSIGEQYF	TGCGCCAGCAGCTTGGCCGGGTCTATCGGCGAGCAGTACTTC
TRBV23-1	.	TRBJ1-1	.	CASTIQVNTEAFF	TGCGCCAGCACCATACAGGTGAACACTGAAGCTTTCTTT
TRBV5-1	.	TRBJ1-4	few	CASSVTVNEKLFF	TGCGCCAGCAGCGTTACAGTTAATGAAAAACTGTTTTTT
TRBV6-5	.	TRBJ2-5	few	CASTGPSRETQYF	TGTGCCAGCACCGGTCCGAGTAGAGAGACCCAGTACTTC
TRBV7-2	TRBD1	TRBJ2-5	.	CASSAGQGQETQYF	TGTGCCAGCAGCGCCGGACAGGGCCAAGAGACCCAGTACTTC
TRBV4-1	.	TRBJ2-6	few	CASSQVLPGVDVLTF	TGCGCCAGCAGCCAAGTGCTGCCAGGGGTTGACGTCCTGACTTTC
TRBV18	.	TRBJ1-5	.	CASSFQDGNSNQPQHF	TGTGCCAGCTCATTTCAGGACGGGAATAGCAATCAGCCCCAGCATTTT
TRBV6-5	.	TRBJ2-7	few	CASSPGLSSYEQYF	TGTGCCAGCAGTCCAGGACTGAGCTCCTACGAGCAGTACTTC
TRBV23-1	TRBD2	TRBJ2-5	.	CASSQKACGGETQYF	TGCGCCAGCAGTCAGAAGGCGTGCGGGGGGGAGACCCAGTACTTC
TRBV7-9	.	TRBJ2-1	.	CASSLGAYNEQFF	TGTGCCAGCAGCCTAGGGGCTTACAATGAGCAGTTCTTC
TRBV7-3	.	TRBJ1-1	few	CASSSGLNTEAFF	TGTGCCAGCAGCTCGGGTTTGAACACTGAAGCTTTCTTT
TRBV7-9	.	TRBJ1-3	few	CASSLTVSGNTIYF	TGTGCCAGCAGCTTAACAGTCTCTGGAAACACCATATATTTT
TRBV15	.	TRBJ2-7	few	CATSRAGSSYEQYF	TGTGCCACCAGCAGAGCCGGGAGTTCGTACGAGCAGTACTTC
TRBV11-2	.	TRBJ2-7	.	CASSSDGHYEQYF	TGTGCCAGCAGCTCGGACGGACACTACGAGCAGTACTTC
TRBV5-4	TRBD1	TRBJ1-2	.	CASSPPGGLGNYGYTF	TGTGCCAGCAGCCCTCCAGGGGGCCTCGGCAACTATGGCTACACCTTC
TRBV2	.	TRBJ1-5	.	CASSNNQPQHF	TGTGCCAGCAGCAACAATCAGCCCCAGCATTTT
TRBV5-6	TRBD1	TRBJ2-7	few	CASTPRTGTSYEQYF	TGTGCCAGCACCCCGCGGACAGGTACATCCTACGAGCAGTACTTC
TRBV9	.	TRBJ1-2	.	CASSVLQGYGYTF	TGTGCCAGCAGCGTATTACAGGGTTATGGCTACACCTTC
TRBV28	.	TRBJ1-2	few	CATTERGTTNYGYTF	TGTGCCACCACCGAGCGGGGGACGACCAACTATGGCTACACCTTC
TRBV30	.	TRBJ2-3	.	CAWKTFPGGTDTQYF	TGTGCCTGGAAGACTTTCCCGGGGGGCACAGATACGCAGTATTTT
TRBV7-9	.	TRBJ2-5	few	CASSSKTQYF	TGTGCCAGCAGCTCAAAGACCCAGTACTTC
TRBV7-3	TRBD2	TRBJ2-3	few	CASSFEGPAGGRDTQYF	TGTGCCAGCAGCTTTGAAGGTCCAGCGGGGGGAAGAGATACGCAGTATTTT
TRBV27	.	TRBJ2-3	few	CASSPRGRASTDTQYF	TGTGCCAGCAGCCCTCGCGGGCGGGCTAGCACAGATACGCAGTATTTT
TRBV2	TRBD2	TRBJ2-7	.	CASRPGRGGSYEQYF	TGTGCCAGCAGACCTGGACGGGGGGGGTCCTACGAGCAGTACTTC
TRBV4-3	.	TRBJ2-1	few	CASSQDFDSYNEQFF	TGCGCCAGCAGCCAGGACTTCGACTCCTACAATGAGCAGTTCTTC
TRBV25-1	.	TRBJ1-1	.	CASSERLATPSTEAFF	TGTGCCAGCAGTGAACGACTGGCAACGCCTAGCACTGAAGCTTTCTTT
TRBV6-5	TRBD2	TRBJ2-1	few	CASRSSGGSYNEQFF	TGTGCCAGCAGGAGTTCGGGGGGCTCCTACAATGAGCAGTTCTTC
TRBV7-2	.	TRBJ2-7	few	CASSYPRTSSSYEQYF	TGTGCCAGCAGCTACCCCCGAACTAGTTCCTCCTACGAGCAGTACTTC
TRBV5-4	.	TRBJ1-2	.	CASLWAGSDYGYTF	TGTGCCAGCCTCTGGGCAGGGTCGGACTATGGCTACACCTTC
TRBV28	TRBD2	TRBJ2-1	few	CASSPGGSGRSYNEQFF	TGTGCCAGCAGTCCCGGGGGTAGCGGGAGATCCTACAATGAGCAGTTCTTC
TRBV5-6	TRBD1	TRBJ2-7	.	CASSAGTGDEQYF	TGTGCCAGCAGCGCCGGGACAGGGGACGAGCAGTACTTC
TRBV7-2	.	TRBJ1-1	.	CASSLASEHTEAFF	TGTGCCAGCAGCTTAGCCTCGGAGCACACTGAAGCTTTCTTT
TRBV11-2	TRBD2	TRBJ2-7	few	CASSGPGTSGTYEQYF	TGTGCCAGCAGCGGGCCCGGGACTAGCGGCACCTACGAGCAGTACTTC
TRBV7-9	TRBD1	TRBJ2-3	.	CASSLGQPTDTQYF	TGTGCCAGCAGCCTGGGACAGCCCACAGATACGCAGTATTTT
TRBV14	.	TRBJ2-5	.	CASSQADLQGTQYF	TGTGCCAGCAGCCAAGCCGACCTTCAGGGGACCCAGTACTTC
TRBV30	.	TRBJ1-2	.	CAWSVADYGYTF	TGTGCCTGGAGTGTGGCAGACTATGGCTACACCTTC
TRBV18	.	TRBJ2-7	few	CASSPERRVSYEQYF	TGTGCCAGCTCACCAGAACGCAGGGTCTCCTACGAGCAGTACTTC
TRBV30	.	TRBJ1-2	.	CAWTLHGSYGYTF	TGTGCCTGGACCCTGCACGGGTCATATGGCTACACCTTC
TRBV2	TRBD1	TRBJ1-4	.	CASNDQGAQGFF	TGTGCCAGCAACGATCAGGGGGCGCAGGGGTTTTTT
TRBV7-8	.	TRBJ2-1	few	CASSLALASEDNEQFF	TGTGCCAGCAGCTTAGCGCTGGCTAGCGAAGACAATGAGCAGTTCTTC
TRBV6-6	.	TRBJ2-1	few	CASSRGTNEQFF	TGTGCCAGCAGTCGGGGGACCAATGAGCAGTTCTTC
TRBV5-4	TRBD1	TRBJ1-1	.	CASSPNRGWAEAFF	TGTGCCAGCAGCCCTAACAGGGGTTGGGCTGAAGCTTTCTTT
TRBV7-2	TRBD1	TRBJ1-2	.	CASTPPGTGNYGYTF	TGTGCCAGCACCCCGCCTGGGACAGGGAACTATGGCTACACCTTC
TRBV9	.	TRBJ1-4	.	CASSVEVGRGEKLFF	TGTGCCAGCAGCGTGGAGGTCGGCCGAGGGGAAAAACTGTTTTTT
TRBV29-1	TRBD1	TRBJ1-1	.	CSVGTGADTEAFF	TGCAGCGTGGGGACAGGTGCGGACACTGAAGCTTTCTTT
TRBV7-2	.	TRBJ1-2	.	CASSQFVGADGYTF	TGTGCCAGCAGCCAGTTCGTGGGGGCGGATGGCTACACCTTC
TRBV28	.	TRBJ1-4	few	CASGQNEKLFF	TGTGCCAGCGGACAAAATGAAAAACTGTTTTTT
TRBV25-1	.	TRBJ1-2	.	CASSEHGRIYGYTF	TGTGCCAGCAGTGAACATGGCAGAATCTATGGCTACACCTTC
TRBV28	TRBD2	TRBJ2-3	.	CASSSGGDMTDTQYF	TGTGCCAGCAGTTCCGGGGGGGACATGACAGATACGCAGTATTTT